This is a list of T cell receptor beta chains from one sample in a study of control samples from healthy donors and cancer patients. Method: immunoSEQ multiplex PCR; TCRdb's copy keeps in-frame clones and lacks some. The sample consists of around 250,000 clones, roughly 87% of them appearing once. Sequenced input: PBMCs. The receptors come from a woman aged 60-75 years with lung cancer. The CDR3 runs from the conserved cysteine through the conserved F or W. The D gene is left open where the match is weak. Size tells how often a clone was seen (once, few, many) or the class of an expanded clone, and some rows leave it out.

TGTGCCTGGGGGGTGGATGAGACCCAGTACTTC,CAWGVDETQYF,TRBJ2-5,TRBV30,-,11,-
TGCAGCGTGGGACGAGGAGGGACAGATACGCAGTATTTT,CSVGRGGTDTQYF,TRBJ2-3,TRBV29-1,-,13,-
TGTGCCAGCAGCCCCCGGACAGGGACGGGGTCACCCCTCCACTTT,CASSPRTGTGSPLHF,TRBJ1-6,TRBV9,TRBD1,15,-
TGTGCCAGCAGCTCCTCGGCCTACAATGAGCAGTTCTTC,CASSSSAYNEQFF,TRBJ2-1,TRBV11-3,-,13,once
TGTGCCAGCAGTTCCAAGGGGGCAGCTAATGAAAAACTGTTTTTT,CASSSKGAANEKLFF,TRBJ1-4,TRBV6-5,TRBD1,15,-
TGTGCCAGCTCACCACGCGAAGCCGGGGACAGTAGGGAAAAACTGTTTTTT,CASSPREAGDSREKLFF,TRBJ1-4,TRBV18,TRBD1,17,-
TGTGCCAGCAGCCCAAGACAGGGACCCTACGAGCAGTACTTC,CASSPRQGPYEQYF,TRBJ2-7,TRBV11-2,TRBD1,14,-
TGTGCCAGCCGGCAGGGGAGCAATCAGCCCCAGCATTTT,CASRQGSNQPQHF,TRBJ1-5,TRBV6-5,-,13,-
TGTGCCAGCAGTGAAACCTCACCCCTCCACTTT,CASSETSPLHF,TRBJ1-6,TRBV2,-,11,once
TGCGCCAGCAGCTCCCGACAGGGGGCATCCTACGAGCAGTACTTC,CASSSRQGASYEQYF,TRBJ2-7,TRBV5-1,TRBD1,15,-
TGTGCCAGCAGAGCCTGGACTAGCGGGAACCTCTACGAGCAGTACTTC,CASRAWTSGNLYEQYF,TRBJ2-7,TRBV9,TRBD2,16,-
TGTGCCAGCACGTGGATCACAACTAATGAAAAACTGTTTTTT,CASTWITTNEKLFF,TRBJ1-4,TRBV2,-,14,-
TGTGCCAGCAGTTCGGGACAGGGGGAGAATCAGCCCCAGCATTTT,CASSSGQGENQPQHF,TRBJ1-5,TRBV6-6,TRBD1,15,once
TGTGCCAGCAGGTGGACTAGCGGGAGTCGAACAGATACGCAGTATTTT,CASRWTSGSRTDTQYF,TRBJ2-3,TRBV2,TRBD2,16,-